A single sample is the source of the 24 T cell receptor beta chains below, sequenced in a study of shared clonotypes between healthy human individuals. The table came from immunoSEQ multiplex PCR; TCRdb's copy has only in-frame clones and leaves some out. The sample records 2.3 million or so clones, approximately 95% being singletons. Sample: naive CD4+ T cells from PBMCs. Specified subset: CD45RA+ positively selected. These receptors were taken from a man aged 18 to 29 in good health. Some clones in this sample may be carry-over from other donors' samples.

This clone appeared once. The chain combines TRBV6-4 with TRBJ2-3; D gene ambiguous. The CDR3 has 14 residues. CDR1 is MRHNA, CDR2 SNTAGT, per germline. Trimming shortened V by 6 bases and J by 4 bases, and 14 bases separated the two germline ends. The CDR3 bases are TGTGCCAGCAGCGCTAAACCGGTGGCAGATACGCAGTATTTT. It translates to CASSAKPVADTQYF.

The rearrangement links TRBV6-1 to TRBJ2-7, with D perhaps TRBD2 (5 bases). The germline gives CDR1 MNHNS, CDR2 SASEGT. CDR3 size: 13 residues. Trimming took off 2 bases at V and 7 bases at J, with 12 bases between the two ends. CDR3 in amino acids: CASSERAPGEQYF. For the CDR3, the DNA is TGTGCCAGCAGTGAACGCGCTCCGGGAGAGCAGTACTTC.

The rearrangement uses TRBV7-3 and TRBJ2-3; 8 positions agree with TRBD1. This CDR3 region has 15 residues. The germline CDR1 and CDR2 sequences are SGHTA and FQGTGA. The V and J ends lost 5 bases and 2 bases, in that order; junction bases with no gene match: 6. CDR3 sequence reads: CASSQGALATDTQYF. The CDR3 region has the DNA TGTGCCAGCAGCCAGGGGGCGCTGGCCACAGATACGCAGTATTTT.

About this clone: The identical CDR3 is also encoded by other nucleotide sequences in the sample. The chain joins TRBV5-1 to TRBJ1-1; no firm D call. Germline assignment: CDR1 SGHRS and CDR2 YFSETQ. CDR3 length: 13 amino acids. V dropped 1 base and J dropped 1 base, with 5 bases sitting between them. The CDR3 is CASSLSANTEAFF. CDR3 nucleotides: TGCGCCAGCAGCTTGAGTGCGAACACTGAAGCTTTCTTT.

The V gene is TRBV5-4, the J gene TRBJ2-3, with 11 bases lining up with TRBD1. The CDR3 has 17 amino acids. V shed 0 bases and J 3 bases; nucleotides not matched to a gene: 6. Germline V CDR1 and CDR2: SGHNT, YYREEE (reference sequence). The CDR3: CASSLGGQGAGTDTQYF. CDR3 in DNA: TGTGCCAGCAGCTTGGGAGGACAGGGGGCCGGGACAGATACGCAGTATTTT.

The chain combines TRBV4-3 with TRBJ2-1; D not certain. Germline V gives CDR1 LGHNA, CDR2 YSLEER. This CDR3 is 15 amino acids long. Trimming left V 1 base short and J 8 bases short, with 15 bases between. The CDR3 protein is CASSQVRASADEQFF. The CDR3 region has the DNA TGCGCCAGCAGCCAAGTTCGCGCCTCGGCCGATGAGCAGTTCTTC.

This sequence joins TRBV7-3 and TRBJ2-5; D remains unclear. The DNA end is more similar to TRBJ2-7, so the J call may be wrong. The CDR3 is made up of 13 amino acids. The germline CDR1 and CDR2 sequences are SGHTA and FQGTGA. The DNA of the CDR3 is TGTGCCAGCAGCTTATATAGCTCCTACGAGCAGTACTTC. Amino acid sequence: CASSLYSSYEQYF.

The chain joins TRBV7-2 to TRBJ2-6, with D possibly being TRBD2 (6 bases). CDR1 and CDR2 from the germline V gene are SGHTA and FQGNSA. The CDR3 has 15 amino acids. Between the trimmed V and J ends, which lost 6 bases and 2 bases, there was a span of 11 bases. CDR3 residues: CASRPPGAGANVLTF. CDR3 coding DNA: TGTGCCAGCAGGCCACCGGGGGCTGGGGCCAACGTCCTGACTTTC.

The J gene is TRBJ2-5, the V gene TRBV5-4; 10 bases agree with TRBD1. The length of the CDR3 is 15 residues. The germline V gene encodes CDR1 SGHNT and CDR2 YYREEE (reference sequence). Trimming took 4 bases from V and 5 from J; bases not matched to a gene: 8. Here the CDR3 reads CASSTGTGEWETQYF. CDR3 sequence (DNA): TGTGCCAGCAGCACTGGGACAGGGGAGTGGGAGACCCAGTACTTC.

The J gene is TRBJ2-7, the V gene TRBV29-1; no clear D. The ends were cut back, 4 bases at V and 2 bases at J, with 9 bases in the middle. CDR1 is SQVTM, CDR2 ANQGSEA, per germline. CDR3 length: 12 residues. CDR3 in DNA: TGCAGCGTTGGCAACGGCGCCTACGAGCAGTACTTC. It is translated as CSVGNGAYEQYF.

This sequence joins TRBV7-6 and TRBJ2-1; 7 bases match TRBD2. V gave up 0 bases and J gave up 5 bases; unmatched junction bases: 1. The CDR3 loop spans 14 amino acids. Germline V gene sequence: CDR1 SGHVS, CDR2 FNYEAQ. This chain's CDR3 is CASSLAGGHNEQFF. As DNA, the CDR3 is TGTGCCAGCAGCTTAGCGGGAGGGCACAATGAGCAGTTCTTC.

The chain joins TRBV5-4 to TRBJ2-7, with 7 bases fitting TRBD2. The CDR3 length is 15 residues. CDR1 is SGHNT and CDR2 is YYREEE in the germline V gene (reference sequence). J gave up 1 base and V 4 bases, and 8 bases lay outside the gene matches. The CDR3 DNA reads TGTGCCAGCAGCCCGGGGGGTCGGGGGTCCTACGAGCAGTACTTC. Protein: CASSPGGRGSYEQYF.

The CDR3 here is CASSPGTTDNEQFF. The CDR3 DNA follows: TGTGCCAGCAGCCCCGGGACAACCGACAATGAGCAGTTCTTC. The J gene is TRBJ2-1, the V gene TRBV5-4; tentatively, D is TRBD1 (6 bases). CDR1 and CDR2 (germline): SGHNT, YYREEE (reference sequence). V shed 4 bases and J shed 5 bases, with 13 bases lying between them. The CDR3 has 14 amino acids.

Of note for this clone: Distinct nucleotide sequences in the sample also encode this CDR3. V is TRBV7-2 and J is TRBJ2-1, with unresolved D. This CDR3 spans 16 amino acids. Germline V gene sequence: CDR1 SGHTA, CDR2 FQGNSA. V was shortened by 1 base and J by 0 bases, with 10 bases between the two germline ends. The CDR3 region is CASSLVGGSSYNEQFF. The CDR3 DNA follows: TGTGCCAGCAGCTTAGTGGGCGGAAGCTCCTACAATGAGCAGTTCTTC.

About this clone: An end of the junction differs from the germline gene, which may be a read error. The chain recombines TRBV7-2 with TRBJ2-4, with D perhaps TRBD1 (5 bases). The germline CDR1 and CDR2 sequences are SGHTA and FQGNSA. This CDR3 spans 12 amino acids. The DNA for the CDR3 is TGTGCCAGCAGCTTAGTTGGCAGGGTCGGTCACTTC. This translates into CASSLVGRVGHF.

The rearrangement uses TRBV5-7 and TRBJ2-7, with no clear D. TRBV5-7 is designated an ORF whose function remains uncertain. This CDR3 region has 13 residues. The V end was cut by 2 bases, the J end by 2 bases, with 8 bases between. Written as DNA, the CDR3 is TGTGCCAGCAGCTTAAATCCCACCTACGAGCAGTACTTC. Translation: CASSLNPTYEQYF.

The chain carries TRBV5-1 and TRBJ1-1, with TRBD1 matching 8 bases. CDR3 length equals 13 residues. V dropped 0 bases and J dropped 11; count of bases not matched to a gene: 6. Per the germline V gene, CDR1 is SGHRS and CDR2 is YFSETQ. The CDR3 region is CASSLAGTGGAFF. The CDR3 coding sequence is TGCGCCAGCAGCTTGGCTGGGACAGGTGGGGCTTTCTTT. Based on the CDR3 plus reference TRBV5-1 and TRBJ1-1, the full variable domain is KAGVTQTPRYLIKTRGQQVTLSCSPISGHRSVSWYQQTPGQGLQFLFEYFSETQRNKGNFPGRFSGRQFSNSRSEMNVSTLELGDSALYLCASSLAGTGGAFFGQGTRLTVV.

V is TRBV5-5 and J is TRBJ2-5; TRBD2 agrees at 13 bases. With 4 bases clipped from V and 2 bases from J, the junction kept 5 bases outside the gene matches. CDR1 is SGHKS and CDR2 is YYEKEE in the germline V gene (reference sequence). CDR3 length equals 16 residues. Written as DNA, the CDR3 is TGTGCCAGCAGCAGGACTAGCGGGAGAGGGCAAGAGACCCAGTACTTC. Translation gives CASSRTSGRGQETQYF.

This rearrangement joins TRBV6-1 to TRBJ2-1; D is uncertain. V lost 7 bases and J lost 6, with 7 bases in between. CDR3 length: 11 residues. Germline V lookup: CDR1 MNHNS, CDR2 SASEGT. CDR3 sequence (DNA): TGTGCCAGCACCCCCAGCAATGAGCAGTTCTTC. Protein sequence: CASTPSNEQFF.

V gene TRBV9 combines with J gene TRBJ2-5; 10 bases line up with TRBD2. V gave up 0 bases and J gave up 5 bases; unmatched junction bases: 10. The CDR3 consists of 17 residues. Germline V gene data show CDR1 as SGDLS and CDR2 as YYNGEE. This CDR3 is CASSVEHTSGMGETQYF. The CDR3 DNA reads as TGTGCCAGCAGCGTAGAACACACTAGCGGGATGGGGGAGACCCAGTACTTC. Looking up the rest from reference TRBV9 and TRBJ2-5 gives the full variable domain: DSGVTQTPKHLITATGQRVTLRCSPRSGDLSVYWYQQSLDQGLQFLIQYYNGEERAKGNILERFSAQQFPDLHSELNLSSLELGDSALYFCASSVEHTSGMGETQYFGPGTRLLVL.

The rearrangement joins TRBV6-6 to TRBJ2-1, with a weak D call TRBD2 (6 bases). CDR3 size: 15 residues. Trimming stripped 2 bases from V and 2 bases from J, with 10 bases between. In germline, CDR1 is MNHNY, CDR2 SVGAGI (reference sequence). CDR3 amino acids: CASSYLGSTYNEQFF. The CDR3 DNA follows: TGTGCCAGCAGTTACCTCGGGAGTACCTACAATGAGCAGTTCTTC.

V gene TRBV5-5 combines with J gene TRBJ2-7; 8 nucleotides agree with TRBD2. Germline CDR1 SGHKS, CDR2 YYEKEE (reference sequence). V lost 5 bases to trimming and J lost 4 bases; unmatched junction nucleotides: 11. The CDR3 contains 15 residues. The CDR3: CASSQAGTSPYEQYF. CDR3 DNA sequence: TGTGCCAGCAGTCAAGCCGGGACTAGTCCTTACGAGCAGTACTTC.

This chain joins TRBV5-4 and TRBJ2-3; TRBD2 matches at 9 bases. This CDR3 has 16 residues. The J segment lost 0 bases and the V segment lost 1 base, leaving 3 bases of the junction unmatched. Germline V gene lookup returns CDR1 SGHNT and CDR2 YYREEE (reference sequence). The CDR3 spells CASSLMTSGSTDTQYF. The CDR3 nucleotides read TGTGCCAGCAGCTTGATGACTAGCGGTAGCACAGATACGCAGTATTTT.

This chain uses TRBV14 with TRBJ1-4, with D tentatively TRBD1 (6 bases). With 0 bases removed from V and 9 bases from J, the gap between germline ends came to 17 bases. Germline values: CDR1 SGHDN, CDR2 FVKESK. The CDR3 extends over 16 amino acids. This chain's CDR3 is CASSQDRVRGEKKLFF. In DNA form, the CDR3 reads TGTGCCAGCAGCCAAGATCGCGTCAGGGGAGAGAAAAAACTGTTTTTT.